This entry is about one T cell receptor (beta chain). There is no known antigen for this receptor. Per-base qualities were not stored, and no clone one base away is much larger. At one collaborating source in Seattle, patients were enrolled during active infection and were followed longitudinally through the course of disease. Whole blood was collected in K2EDTA tubes by collaborating institutions according to the institutions' own protocols. Collaborator samples were shipped for TCRbeta analysis as frozen whole blood, isolated PBMCs, or DNA extracted from either sample type. The immunoSEQ Assay, a bias-controlled multiplex PCR, was used to amplify TCRbeta CDR3 regions from genomic DNA. The paper's processing steps were these. Within the assay, amplification of reference gene primers was used to estimate how many nucleated cells each sample contained. Sequence reads were collapsed and filtered to measure the absolute abundance of every unique TCRbeta CDR3 rearrangement. For each sample, productive Simpson clonality was calculated as the square root of Simpson's diversity index across productive rearrangements. Drawn from immuneACCESS, this table holds only the in-frame rearrangements with V and J called that TCRdb kept. Clones are partly lost; checked studies trace under half to an unresolved V gene and leave the rest unexplained. That table gives V, J and clone size, and the DNA gave D and trimming. Here the sample has about 75,000 clones; about 88% occur a single time. Around 6.3% of the sample belongs to the ten largest clones.

This sample is part of a study of blood T cell repertoires in COVID-19 (dated by TCRdb to between 2020 and 2021). Background for the entire study: Samples from collaborators originated in the United States, Italy and Spain and spanned both the acute and convalescent phases of COVID-19. The repertoires were released in a freely available public database intended as a resource for research on the immune response to SARS-CoV-2. Where available, HLA class I and class II types were taken from metadata supplied by the sample provider and were not determined by assay-based typing. The prospective study material was composed of cDNA or gDNA derived from T cells, B-cell-depleted T cells, or PBMCs. Deeply sampled blood TCRbeta repertoires from subjects exposed to, actively infected with, or recovered from COVID-19 were included in the dataset. The samples were drawn from the first 160 participants of the ongoing ImmuneRACE study and from 1,254 subjects provided by 6 global collaborators. Sample metadata almost always included a de-identified subject ID, COVID-19 status, age in years and sex.

The paper's findings and limits, for the study overall: Clinical and demographic metadata were provided uncurated, with the amount varying by source and participant.

The CDR3 goes from the cysteine to the phenylalanine over 14 residues. CDR3 DNA only is kept here, 42 bases in frame from base 1. The germline V gene supplies CDR1 MNHEY and CDR2 SVGAGI. V loses 10 bases, J loses 1 base, and the germline ends lie 13 bases apart. This clonotype was sampled from a man at least 80 years old with COVID-19, enrolled during active disease. The sequence links TRBV6-5 to TRBJ2-2; the D gene is perhaps TRBD1, from 5 matching bases. The sample consisted of peripheral blood. The nucleotide sequence reads as follows: TGTGCCACCGCGGACATATGGAACACCGGGGAGCTGTTTTTT. Its protein product is CATADIWNTGELFF.